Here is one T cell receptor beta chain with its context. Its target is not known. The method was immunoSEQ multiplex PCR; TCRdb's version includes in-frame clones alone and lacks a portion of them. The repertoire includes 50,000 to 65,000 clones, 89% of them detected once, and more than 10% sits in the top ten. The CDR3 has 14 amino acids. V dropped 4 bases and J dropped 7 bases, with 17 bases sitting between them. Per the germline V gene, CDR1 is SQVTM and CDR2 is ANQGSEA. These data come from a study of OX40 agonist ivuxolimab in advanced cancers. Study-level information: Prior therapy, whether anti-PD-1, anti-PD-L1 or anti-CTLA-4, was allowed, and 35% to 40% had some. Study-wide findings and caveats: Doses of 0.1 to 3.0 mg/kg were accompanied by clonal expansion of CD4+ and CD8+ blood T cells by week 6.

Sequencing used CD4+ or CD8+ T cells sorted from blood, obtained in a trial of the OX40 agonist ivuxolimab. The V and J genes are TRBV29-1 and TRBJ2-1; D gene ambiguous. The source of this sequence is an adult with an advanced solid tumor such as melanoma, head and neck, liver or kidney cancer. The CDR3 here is CSVVLGSMYNEQFF. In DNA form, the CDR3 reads TGCAGCGTTGTTTTGGGGTCTATGTATAATGAGCAGTTCTTC.